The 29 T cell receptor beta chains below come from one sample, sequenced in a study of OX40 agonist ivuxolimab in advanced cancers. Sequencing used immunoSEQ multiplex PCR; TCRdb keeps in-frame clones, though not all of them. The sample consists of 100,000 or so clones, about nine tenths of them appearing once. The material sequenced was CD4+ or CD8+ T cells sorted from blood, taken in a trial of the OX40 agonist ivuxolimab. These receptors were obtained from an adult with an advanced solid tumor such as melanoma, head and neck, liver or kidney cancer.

CDR3 sequence reads: CASSFGGMGPSSYNEQFF. CDR3 DNA: TGTGCCAGCAGCTTTGGAGGGATGGGACCCAGCTCCTACAATGAGCAGTTCTTC. V gene TRBV5-4 combines with J gene TRBJ2-1; D possibly corresponds to TRBD2 (6 bases). CDR3 length: 18 residues. V lost 2 bases to trimming and J lost 0 bases, with 18 bases between them. Germline V gives CDR1 SGHNT, CDR2 YYREEE (reference sequence).

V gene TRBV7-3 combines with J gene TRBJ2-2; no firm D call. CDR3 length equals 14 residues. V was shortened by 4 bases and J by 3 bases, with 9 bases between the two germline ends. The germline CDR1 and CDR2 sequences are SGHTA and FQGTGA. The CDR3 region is CASSSPRDTGELFF. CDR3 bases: TGTGCCAGCAGCTCACCTCGGGACACCGGGGAGCTGTTTTTT.

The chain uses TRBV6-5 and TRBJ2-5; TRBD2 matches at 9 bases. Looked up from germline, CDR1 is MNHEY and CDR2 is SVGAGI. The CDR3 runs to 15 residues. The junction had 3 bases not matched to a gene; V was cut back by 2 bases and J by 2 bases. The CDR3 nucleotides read TGTGCCAGCAGTTACGTGAGCGGGGGGCAAGAGACCCAGTACTTC. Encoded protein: CASSYVSGGQETQYF.

CDR3 in DNA: TGTGCCAGCAGTCGACCTCGGGGACAGGGGGCGCGGGGTTATGGCTACACCTTC. Translating gives CASSRPRGQGARGYGYTF. The rearrangement joins TRBV28 to TRBJ1-2; 12 bases line up with TRBD1. This CDR3 is built from 18 residues. Looked up from germline, CDR1 is MDHEN and CDR2 is SYDVKM. J gave up 5 bases and V 5 bases, and 15 bases lay outside the gene matches.

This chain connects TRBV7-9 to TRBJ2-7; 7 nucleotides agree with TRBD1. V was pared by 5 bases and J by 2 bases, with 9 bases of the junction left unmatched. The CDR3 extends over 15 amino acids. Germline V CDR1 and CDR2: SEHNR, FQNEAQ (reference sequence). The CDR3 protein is CASSRTGTVTYEQYF. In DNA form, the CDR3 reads TGTGCCAGCAGCCGGACCGGGACAGTAACCTACGAGCAGTACTTC.

CDR3 sequence (DNA): TGTGCCATCAGTGAAGTACTCGGCGTGGACGAGCAGTACTTC. Amino acids: CAISEVLGVDEQYF. This sequence joins TRBV10-3 and TRBJ2-7; D call uncertain. CDR1 ENHRY and CDR2 SYGVKD come from the germline V gene. CDR3 size: 14 residues. Trimming pared 3 bases from V and 5 bases from J, leaving 14 bases between.

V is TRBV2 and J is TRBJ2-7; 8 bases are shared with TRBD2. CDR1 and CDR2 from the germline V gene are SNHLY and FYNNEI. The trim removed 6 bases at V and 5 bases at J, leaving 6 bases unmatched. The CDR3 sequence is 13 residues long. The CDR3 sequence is CASSIPGGDEQYF. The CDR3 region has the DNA TGTGCCAGCAGCATCCCCGGGGGGGACGAGCAGTACTTC.

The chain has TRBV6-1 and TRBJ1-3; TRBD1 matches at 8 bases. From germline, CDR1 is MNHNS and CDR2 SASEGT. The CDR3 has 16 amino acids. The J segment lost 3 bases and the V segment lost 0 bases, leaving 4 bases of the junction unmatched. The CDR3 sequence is CASSEAQGALGNTIYF. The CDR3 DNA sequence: TGTGCCAGCAGTGAAGCGCAGGGGGCGCTTGGAAACACCATATATTTT.

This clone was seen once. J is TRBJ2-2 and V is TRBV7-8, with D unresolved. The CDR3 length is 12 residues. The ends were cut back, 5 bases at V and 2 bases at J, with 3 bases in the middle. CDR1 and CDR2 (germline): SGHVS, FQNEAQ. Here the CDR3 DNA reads TGTGCCAGCAGCCGTAACACCGGGGAGCTGTTTTTT. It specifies CASSRNTGELFF.

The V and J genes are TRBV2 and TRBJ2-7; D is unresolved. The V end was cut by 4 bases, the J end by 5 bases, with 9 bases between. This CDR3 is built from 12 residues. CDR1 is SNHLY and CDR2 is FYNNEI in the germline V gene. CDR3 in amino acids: CASSVGFNEQYF. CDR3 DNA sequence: TGTGCCAGCAGTGTAGGGTTTAACGAGCAGTACTTC.

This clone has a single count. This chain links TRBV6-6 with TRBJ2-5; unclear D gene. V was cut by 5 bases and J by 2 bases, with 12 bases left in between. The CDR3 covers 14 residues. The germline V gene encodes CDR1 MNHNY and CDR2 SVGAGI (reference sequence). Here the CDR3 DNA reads TGTGCCAGCAGTAGTCGCGGTTTTCAAGAGACCCAGTACTTC. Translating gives CASSSRGFQETQYF.

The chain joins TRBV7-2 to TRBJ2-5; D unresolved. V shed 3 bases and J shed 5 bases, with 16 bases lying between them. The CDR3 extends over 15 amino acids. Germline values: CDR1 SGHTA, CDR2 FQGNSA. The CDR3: CASSFTHGWSETQYF. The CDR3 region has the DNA TGTGCCAGCAGCTTTACCCACGGCTGGAGTGAGACCCAGTACTTC.

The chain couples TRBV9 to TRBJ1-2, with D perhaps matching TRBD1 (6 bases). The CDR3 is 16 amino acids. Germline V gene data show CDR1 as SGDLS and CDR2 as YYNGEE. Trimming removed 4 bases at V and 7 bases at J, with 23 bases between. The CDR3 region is CASSPGGGDNYFGYTF. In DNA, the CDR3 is TGTGCCAGCAGCCCCGGGGGTGGGGACAATTACTTTGGCTACACCTTC.

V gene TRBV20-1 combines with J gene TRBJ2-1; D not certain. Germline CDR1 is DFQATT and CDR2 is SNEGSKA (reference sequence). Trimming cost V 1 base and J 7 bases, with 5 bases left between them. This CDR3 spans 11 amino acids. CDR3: CSARVPNEQFF. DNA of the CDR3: TGCAGTGCTAGAGTACCTAATGAGCAGTTCTTC.

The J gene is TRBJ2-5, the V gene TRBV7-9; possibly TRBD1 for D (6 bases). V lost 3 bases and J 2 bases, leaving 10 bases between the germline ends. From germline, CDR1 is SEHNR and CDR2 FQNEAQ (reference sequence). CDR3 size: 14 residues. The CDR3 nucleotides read TGTGCCAGCAGCTTCACGACAGGACAAGAGACCCAGTACTTC. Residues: CASSFTTGQETQYF.

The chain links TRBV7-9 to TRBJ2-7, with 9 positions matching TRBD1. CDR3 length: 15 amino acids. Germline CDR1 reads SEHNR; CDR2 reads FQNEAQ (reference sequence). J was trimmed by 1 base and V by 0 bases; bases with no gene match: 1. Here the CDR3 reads CASSLAGTGSYEQYF. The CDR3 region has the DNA TGTGCCAGCAGCTTAGCAGGGACAGGGTCCTACGAGCAGTACTTC.

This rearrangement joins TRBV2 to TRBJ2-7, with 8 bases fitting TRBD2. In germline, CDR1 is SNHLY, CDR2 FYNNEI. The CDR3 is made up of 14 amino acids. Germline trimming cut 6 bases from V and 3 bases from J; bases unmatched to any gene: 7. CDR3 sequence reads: CASRVSGAVYEQYF. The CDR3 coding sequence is TGTGCCAGCAGAGTTAGCGGGGCCGTCTACGAGCAGTACTTC.

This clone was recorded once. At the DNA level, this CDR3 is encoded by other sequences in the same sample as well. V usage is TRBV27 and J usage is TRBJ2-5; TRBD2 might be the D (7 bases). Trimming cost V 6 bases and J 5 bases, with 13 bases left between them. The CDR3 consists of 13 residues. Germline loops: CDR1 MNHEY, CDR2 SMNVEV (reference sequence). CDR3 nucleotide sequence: TGTGCCAGCAGCTGGGGGGGCAGGGAGACCCAGTACTTC. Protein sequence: CASSWGGRETQYF.

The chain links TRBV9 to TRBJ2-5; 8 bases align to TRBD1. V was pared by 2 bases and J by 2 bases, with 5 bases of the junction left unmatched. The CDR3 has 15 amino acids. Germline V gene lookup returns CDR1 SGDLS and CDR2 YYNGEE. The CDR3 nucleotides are TGTGCCAGCAGCGTTAGCACAGGGGGACAAGAGACCCAGTACTTC. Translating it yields CASSVSTGGQETQYF. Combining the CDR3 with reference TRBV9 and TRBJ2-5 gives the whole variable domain DSGVTQTPKHLITATGQRVTLRCSPRSGDLSVYWYQQSLDQGLQFLIQYYNGEERAKGNILERFSAQQFPDLHSELNLSSLELGDSALYFCASSVSTGGQETQYFGPGTRLLVL.

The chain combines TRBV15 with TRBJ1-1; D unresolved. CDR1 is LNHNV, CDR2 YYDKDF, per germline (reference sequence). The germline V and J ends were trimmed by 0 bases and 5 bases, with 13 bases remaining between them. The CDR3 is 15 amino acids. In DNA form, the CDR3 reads TGTGCCACCAGCAGAGATACGGCCTTAGGTACTGAAGCTTTCTTT. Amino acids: CATSRDTALGTEAFF.

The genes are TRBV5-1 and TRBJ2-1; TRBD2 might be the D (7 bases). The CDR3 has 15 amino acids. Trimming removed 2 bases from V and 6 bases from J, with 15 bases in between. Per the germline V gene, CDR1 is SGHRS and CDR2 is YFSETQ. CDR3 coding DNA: TGCGCCAGCAGCTTCGGGACTATAGGGGGCAATGAGCAGTTCTTC. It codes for CASSFGTIGGNEQFF. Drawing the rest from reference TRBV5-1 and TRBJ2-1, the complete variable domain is KAGVTQTPRYLIKTRGQQVTLSCSPISGHRSVSWYQQTPGQGLQFLFEYFSETQRNKGNFPGRFSGRQFSNSRSEMNVSTLELGDSALYLCASSFGTIGGNEQFFGPGTRLTVL.

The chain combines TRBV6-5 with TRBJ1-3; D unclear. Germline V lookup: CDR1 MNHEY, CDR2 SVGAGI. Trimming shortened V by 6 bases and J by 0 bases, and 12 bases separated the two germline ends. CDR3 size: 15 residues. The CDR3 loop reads CASSRTVLSGNTIYF. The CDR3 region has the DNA TGTGCCAGCAGCCGTACAGTCCTCTCTGGAAACACCATATATTTT.

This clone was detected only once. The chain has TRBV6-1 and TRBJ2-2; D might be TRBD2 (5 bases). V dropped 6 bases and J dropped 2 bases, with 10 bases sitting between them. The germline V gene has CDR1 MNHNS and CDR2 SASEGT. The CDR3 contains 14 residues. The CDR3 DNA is TGTGCCAGCAGACGGACGGGAAACACCGGGGAGCTGTTTTTT. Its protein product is CASRRTGNTGELFF.

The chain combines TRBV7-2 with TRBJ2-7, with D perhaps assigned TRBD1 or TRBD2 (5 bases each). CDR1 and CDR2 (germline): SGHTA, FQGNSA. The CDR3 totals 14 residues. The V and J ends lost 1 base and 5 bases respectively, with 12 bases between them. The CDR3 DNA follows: TGTGCCAGCAGCTTAGTACGGGGCGCGCACGAGCAGTACTTC. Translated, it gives CASSLVRGAHEQYF.

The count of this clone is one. The CDR3 nucleotides are TGTGCCAGCAGCCAAGATCGCCCAGCGGGAGGGGTAACAGATACGCAGTATTTT. Residues: CASSQDRPAGGVTDTQYF. The J gene is TRBJ2-3, the V gene TRBV4-2, with 10 bases aligning to TRBD2. Germline values: CDR1 LGHNA, CDR2 YNFKEQ. The ends lost 0 bases at V and 3 bases at J; junction bases unmatched: 9. The length of the CDR3 is 18 residues.

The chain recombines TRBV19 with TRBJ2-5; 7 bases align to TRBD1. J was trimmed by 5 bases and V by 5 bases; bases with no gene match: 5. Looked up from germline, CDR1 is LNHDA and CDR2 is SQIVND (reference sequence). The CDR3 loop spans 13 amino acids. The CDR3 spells CASSEGAGETQYF. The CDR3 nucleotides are TGTGCCAGTAGTGAGGGGGCCGGCGAGACCCAGTACTTC.

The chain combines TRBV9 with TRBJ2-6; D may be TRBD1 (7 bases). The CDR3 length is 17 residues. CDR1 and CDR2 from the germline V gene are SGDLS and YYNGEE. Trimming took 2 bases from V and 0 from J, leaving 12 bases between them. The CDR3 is CASSVGQGGSGANVLTF. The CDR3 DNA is TGTGCCAGCAGCGTCGGTCAGGGGGGCTCTGGGGCCAACGTCCTGACTTTC.

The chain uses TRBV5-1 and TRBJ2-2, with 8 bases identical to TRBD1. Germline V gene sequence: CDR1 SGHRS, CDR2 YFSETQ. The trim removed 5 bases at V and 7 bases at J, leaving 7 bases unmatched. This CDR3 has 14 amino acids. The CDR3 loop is CASRPGQGDGELFF. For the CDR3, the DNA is TGCGCCAGCAGACCTGGACAGGGTGACGGGGAGCTGTTTTTT.

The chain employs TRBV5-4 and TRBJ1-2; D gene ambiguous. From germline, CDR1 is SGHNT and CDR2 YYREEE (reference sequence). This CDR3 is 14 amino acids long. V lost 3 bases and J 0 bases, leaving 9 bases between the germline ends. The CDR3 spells CASSSAYPNYGYTF. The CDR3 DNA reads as TGTGCCAGCAGCTCAGCCTACCCTAACTATGGCTACACCTTC. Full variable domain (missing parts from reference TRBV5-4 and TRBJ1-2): ETGVTQSPTHLIKTRGQQVTLRCSSQSGHNTVSWYQQALGQGPQFIFQYYREEENGRGNFPPRFSGLQFPNYSSELNVNALELDDSALYLCASSSAYPNYGYTFGSGTRLTVV.